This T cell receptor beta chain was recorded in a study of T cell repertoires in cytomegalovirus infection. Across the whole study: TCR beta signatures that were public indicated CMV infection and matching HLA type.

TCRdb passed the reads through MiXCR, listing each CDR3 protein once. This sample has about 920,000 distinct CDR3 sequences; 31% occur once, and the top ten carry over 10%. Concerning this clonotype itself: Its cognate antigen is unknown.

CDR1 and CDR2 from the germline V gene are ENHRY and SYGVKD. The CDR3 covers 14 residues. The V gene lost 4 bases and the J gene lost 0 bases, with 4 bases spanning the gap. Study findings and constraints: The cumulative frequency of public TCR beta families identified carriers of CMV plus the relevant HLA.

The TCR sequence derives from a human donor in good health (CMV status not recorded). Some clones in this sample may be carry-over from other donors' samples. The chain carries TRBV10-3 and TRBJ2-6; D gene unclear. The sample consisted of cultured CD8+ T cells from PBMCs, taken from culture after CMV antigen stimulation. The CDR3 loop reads CAISGSSGANVLTF. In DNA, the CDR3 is TGTGCCATCAGTGGGTCCTCTGGGGCCAACGTCCTGACTTTC.